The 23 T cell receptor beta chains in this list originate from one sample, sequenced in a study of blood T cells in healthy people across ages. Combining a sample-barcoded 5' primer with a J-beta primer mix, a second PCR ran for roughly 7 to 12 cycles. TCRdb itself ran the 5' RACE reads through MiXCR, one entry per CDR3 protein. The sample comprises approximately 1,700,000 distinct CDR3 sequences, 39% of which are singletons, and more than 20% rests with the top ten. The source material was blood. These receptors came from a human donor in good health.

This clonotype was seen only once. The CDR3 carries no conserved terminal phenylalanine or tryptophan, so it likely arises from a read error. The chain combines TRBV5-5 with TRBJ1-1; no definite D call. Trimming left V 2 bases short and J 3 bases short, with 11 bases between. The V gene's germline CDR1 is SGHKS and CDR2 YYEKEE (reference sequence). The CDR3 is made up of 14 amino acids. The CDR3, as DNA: TGTGCCAGCAGCTTAAGGAGGGTCCACACTGAAGCTTTCTGT. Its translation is CASSLRRVHTEAFC.

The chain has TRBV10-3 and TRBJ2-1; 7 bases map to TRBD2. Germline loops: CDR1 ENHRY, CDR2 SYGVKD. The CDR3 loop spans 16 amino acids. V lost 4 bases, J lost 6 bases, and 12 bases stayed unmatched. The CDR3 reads CAISVGGDPRSNEQFF. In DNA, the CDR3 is TGTGCCATCAGTGTGGGAGGGGACCCAAGGTCCAATGAGCAGTTCTTC.

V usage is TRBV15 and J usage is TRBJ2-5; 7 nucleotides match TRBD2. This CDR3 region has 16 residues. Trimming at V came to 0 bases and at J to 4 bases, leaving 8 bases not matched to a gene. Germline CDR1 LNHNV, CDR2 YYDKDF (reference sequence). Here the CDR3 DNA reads TGTGCCACCAGCAGAGATACTAGCGCGTTCACAGAGACCCAGTACTTC. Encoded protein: CATSRDTSAFTETQYF.

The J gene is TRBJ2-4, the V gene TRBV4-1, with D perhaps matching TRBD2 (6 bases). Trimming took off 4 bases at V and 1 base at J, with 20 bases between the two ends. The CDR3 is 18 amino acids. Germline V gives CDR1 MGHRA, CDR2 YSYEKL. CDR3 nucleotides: TGCGCCAGCAGCCCCCACGTGGGGGAGGCTCTCGCCAAAAACATTCAGTACTTC. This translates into CASSPHVGEALAKNIQYF.

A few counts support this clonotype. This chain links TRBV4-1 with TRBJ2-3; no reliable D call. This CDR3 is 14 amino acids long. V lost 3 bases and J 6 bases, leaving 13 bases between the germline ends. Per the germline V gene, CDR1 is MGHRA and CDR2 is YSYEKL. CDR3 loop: CASSQDNTGDTQYF. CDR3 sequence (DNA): TGCGCCAGCAGCCAGGATAATACGGGTGATACGCAGTATTTT.

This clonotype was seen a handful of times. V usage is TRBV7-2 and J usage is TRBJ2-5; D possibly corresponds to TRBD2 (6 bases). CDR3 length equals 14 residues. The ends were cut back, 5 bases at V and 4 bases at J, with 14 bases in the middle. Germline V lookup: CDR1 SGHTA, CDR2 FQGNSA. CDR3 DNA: TGTGCCAGCAGCCACGGACGGGGACTAGAGACCCAGTACTTC. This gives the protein CASSHGRGLETQYF.

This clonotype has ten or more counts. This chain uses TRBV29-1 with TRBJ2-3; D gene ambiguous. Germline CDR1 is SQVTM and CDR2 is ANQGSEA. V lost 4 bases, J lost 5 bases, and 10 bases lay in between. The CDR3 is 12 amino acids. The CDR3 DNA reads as TGCAGCGTTGTTCTAGTGGGAGATACGCAGTATTTT. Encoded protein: CSVVLVGDTQYF.

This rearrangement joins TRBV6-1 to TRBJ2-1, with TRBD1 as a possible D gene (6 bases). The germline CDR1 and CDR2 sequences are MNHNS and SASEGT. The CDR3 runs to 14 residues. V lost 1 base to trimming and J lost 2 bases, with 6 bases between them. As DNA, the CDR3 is TGTGCCAGCAGTGAAGACAGGGCCTACAATGAGCAGTTCTTC. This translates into CASSEDRAYNEQFF.

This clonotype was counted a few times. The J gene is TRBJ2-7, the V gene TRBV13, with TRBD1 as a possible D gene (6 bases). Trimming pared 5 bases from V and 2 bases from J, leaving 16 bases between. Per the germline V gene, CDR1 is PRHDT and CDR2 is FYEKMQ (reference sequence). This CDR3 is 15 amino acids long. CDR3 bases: TGTGCCAGCAGCCTACGACAGGCCACTGCCTACGAGCAGTACTTC. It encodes CASSLRQATAYEQYF.

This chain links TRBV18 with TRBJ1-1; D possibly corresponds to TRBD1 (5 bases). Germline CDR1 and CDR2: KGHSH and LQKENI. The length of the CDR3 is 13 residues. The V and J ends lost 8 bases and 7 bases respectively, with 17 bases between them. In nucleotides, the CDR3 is TGTGCCAGCCGTCCGGGACTGTCGTTTGAAGCTTTCTTT. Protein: CASRPGLSFEAFF.

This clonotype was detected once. The CDR3 nucleotides are TGTGCCAGCAGTTTATCTGGGGAGGGGAGCAATCAGCCCCAGCATTTT. It codes for CASSLSGEGSNQPQHF. The gene calls are TRBV28 and TRBJ1-5, with a possible D match to TRBD1 (5 bases). The germline V gene has CDR1 MDHEN and CDR2 SYDVKM. This CDR3 spans 16 amino acids. V lost 1 base and J lost 1, with 11 bases in between. The full variable domain, completed using reference TRBV28 and TRBJ1-5, is DVKVTQSSRYLVKRTGEKVFLECVQDMDHENMFWYRQDPGLGLRLIYFSYDVKMKEKGDIPEGYSVSREKKERFSLILESASTNQTSMYLCASSLSGEGSNQPQHFGDGTRLSIL.

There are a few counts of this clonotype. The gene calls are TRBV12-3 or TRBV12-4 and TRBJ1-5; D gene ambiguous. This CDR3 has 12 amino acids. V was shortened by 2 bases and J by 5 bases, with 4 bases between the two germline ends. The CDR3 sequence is CASSLQHQPQHF. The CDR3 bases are TGTGCCAGCAGTTTACAGCATCAGCCCCAGCATTTT.

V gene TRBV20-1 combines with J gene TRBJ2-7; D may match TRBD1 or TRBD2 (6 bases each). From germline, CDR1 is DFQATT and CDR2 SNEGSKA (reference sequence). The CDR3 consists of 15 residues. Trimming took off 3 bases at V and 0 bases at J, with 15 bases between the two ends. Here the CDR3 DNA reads TGCAGTGCTAGTGGGCCGGGGGCCCACTCCTACGAGCAGTACTTC. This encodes CSASGPGAHSYEQYF.

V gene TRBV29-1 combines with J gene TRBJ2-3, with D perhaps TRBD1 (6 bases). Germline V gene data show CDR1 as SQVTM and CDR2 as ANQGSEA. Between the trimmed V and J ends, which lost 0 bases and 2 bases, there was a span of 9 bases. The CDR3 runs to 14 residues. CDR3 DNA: TGCAGCGTTGAAGACCGACAGGCCACAGATACGCAGTATTTT. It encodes CSVEDRQATDTQYF.

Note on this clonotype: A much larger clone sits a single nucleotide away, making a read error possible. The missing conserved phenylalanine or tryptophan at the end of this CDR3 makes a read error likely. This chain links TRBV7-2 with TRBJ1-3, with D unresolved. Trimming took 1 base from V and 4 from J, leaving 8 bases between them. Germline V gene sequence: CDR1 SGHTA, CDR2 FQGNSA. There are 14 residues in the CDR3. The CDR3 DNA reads TGTGCCAGCAGCTTAGGTACAGTCGGAAACACCATATATGTT. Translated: CASSLGTVGNTIYV.

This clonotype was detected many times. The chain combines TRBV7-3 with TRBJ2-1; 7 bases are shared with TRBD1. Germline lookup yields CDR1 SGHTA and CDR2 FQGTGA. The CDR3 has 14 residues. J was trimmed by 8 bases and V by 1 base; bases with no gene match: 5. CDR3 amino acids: CASSLRTGGDEQFF. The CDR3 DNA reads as TGTGCCAGCAGCTTAAGGACAGGAGGAGATGAGCAGTTCTTC.

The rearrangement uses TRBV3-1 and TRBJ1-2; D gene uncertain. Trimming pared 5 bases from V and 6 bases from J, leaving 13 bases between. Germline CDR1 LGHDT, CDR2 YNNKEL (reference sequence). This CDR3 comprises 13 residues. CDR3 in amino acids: CASSKTTLHGYTF. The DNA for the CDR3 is TGTGCCAGCAGCAAGACCACCCTTCATGGCTACACCTTC.

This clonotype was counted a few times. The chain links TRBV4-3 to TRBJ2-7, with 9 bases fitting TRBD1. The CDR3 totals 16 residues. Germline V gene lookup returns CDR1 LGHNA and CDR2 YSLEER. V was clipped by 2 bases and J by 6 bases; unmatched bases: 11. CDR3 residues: CASSQNPGTGFLEQYF. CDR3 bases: TGCGCCAGCAGCCAAAACCCCGGGACAGGGTTTCTCGAGCAGTACTTC.

The CDR3 nucleotides are TGCGCCAGCAGCCAACCTCGTTCTTTGGGCCAGCCCGAAACAAGCAATCAGCCCCAGCATTTT. It is translated as CASSQPRSLGQPETSNQPQHF. The rearrangement joins TRBV4-3 to TRBJ1-5; D gene unclear. Looked up from germline, CDR1 is LGHNA and CDR2 is YSLEER. V lost 2 bases to trimming and J lost 1 base, with 27 bases between them. The CDR3 has 21 amino acids.

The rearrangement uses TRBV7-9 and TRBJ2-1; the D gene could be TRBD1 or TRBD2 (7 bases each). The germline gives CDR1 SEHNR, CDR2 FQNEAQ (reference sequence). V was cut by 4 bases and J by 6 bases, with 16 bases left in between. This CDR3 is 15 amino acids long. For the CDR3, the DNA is TGTGCCAGCAGCTATGGGGGGGACAGTGGCAATGAGCAGTTCTTC. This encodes CASSYGGDSGNEQFF.

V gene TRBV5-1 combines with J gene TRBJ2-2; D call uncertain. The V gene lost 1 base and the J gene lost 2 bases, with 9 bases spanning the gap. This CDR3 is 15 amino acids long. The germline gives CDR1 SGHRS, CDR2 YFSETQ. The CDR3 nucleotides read TGCGCCAGCAGCTTGAAGACCCAAAACACCGGGGAGCTGTTTTTT. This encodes CASSLKTQNTGELFF.

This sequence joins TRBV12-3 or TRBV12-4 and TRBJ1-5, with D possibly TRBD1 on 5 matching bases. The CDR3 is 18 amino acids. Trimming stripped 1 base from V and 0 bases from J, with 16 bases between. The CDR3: CASSLVWGGRNSNQPQHF. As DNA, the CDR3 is TGTGCCAGCAGTTTAGTGTGGGGCGGGCGGAATAGCAATCAGCCCCAGCATTTT.

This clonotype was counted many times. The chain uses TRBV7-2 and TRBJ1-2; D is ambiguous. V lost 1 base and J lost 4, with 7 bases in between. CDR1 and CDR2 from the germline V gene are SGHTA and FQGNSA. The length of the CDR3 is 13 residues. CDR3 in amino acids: CASSLVRSYGYTF. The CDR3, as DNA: TGTGCCAGCAGCTTAGTACGCAGCTATGGCTACACCTTC.